The next 26 T cell receptor beta chains were all read from a single sample in a study of blood T cell repertoires in COVID-19. TCRdb's copy holds only in-frame clones and misses some; the assay was immunoSEQ multiplex PCR. In the table there are 350,000 to 450,000 clones, about four fifths of which are singletons. The sequenced sample was PBMCs or T cells enriched from blood (not recorded which). These receptors were taken from a woman in her 50s who had recovered from COVID-19.

The rearrangement uses TRBV6-5 and TRBJ1-2, with D possibly being TRBD1 (6 bases). The V end was cut by 5 bases, the J end by 5 bases, with 18 bases between. CDR3 length: 15 residues. CDR1 MNHEY and CDR2 SVGAGI come from the germline V gene. The CDR3 DNA follows: TGTGCCAGCAGTCCCGTTGGGGGCGCGAATTATGGCTACACCTTC. Translating it yields CASSPVGGANYGYTF.

This rearrangement joins TRBV4-1 to TRBJ2-3; D uncertain. From germline, CDR1 is MGHRA and CDR2 YSYEKL. This CDR3 is 13 amino acids long. The V and J ends lost 0 bases and 8 bases respectively, with 9 bases between them. As DNA, the CDR3 is TGCGCCAGCAGCCAAGATCCCCCTGTTACGCAGTATTTT. Translation: CASSQDPPVTQYF.

The J gene is TRBJ1-1, the V gene TRBV29-1, with no clear D. The germline CDR1 and CDR2 sequences are SQVTM and ANQGSEA. This CDR3 has 13 residues. V lost 4 bases to trimming and J lost 3 bases, with 12 bases between them. Written as DNA, the CDR3 is TGCAGCGTTGTAGAGACAATGGACACTGAAGCTTTCTTT. Encoded protein: CSVVETMDTEAFF.

V gene TRBV11-2 combines with J gene TRBJ2-5; 7 nucleotides agree with TRBD1. Trimming took 2 bases from V and 3 from J; bases not matched to a gene: 6. The germline CDR1 and CDR2 sequences are SGHAT and FQNNGV. The CDR3 is 15 amino acids. The CDR3 spells CASSLLSGQKETQYF. Written as DNA, the CDR3 is TGTGCCAGCAGCTTATTATCGGGACAGAAAGAGACCCAGTACTTC.

The CDR3 region has the DNA TGTGCCTGGAGGGGCGGGGAGACTGAAGCTTTCTTT. This encodes CAWRGGETEAFF. The chain couples TRBV30 to TRBJ1-1; D unresolved. The CDR3 extends over 12 amino acids. Trimming took 3 bases from V and 5 from J, leaving 10 bases between them. The germline V gene has CDR1 GTSNPN and CDR2 SVGIG (reference sequence). Complete variable domain (other parts from reference TRBV30 and TRBJ1-1): SQTIHQWPATLVQPVGSPLSLECTVEGTSNPNLYWYRQAAGRGLQLLFYSVGIGQISSEVPQNLSASRPQDRQFILSSKKLLLSDSGFYLCAWRGGETEAFFGQGTRLTVV.

A few counts support this clone. The same CDR3 arises from other DNA sequences in this sample as well. The chain links TRBV20-1 to TRBJ1-1; TRBD1 is a possible D gene (6 bases). The germline CDR1 and CDR2 sequences are DFQATT and SNEGSKA (reference sequence). The CDR3 totals 11 residues. V lost 5 bases and J lost 4, with 8 bases in between. The CDR3 DNA reads as TGCAGTGCTTCCAGGGGCACTGAAGCTTTCTTT. This sequence encodes CSASRGTEAFF.

The CDR3 DNA is TGCGCCAGCAGCCAAAGGGGGGGGAGTCCCCCCACAGATACGCAGTATTTT. It encodes CASSQRGGSPPTDTQYF. The chain has TRBV4-3 and TRBJ2-3; D perhaps matches TRBD2 (7 bases). This CDR3 has 17 residues. The V end lost 2 bases, the J end lost 2 bases, and 17 bases lay between the germline ends. From germline, CDR1 is LGHNA and CDR2 YSLEER.

This clone came up once. The rearrangement links TRBV25-1 to TRBJ1-3; 7 bases are shared with TRBD1. Germline CDR1 MGHDK, CDR2 SYGVNS. This CDR3 spans 14 amino acids. The J segment lost 4 bases and the V segment lost 3 bases, leaving 3 bases of the junction unmatched. CDR3 DNA: TGTGCCAGCAGTGACGGGGGACAGGGAAACACCATATATTTT. It translates to CASSDGGQGNTIYF. Full variable domain (remainder filled in from reference TRBV25-1 and TRBJ1-3): EADIYQTPRYLVIGTGKKITLECSQTMGHDKMYWYQQDPGMELHLIHYSYGVNSTEKGDLSSESTVSRIRTEHFPLTLESARPSHTSQYLCASSDGGQGNTIYFGEGSWLTVV.

V gene TRBV6-2 or TRBV6-3 combines with J gene TRBJ1-2; D not certain. Trimming removed 5 bases at V and 0 bases at J, with 4 bases between. The V gene's germline CDR1 is MNHEY and CDR2 SVGEGT. CDR3 length equals 12 residues. CDR3 region: CASSGANYGYTF. CDR3 nucleotide sequence: TGTGCCAGCAGTGGAGCTAACTATGGCTACACCTTC.

V gene TRBV6-6 combines with J gene TRBJ2-6; 12 nucleotides agree with TRBD2. The CDR3 runs 19 residues. Germline CDR1 and CDR2: MNHNY and SVGAGI (reference sequence). J lost 4 bases, V lost 6 bases, and 13 bases had no gene match. CDR3 in DNA: TGTGCCAGCAGCCGAAAACTAGCGGGAGGTACGGGAGGGGCCAACGTCCTGACTTTC. It specifies CASSRKLAGGTGGANVLTF.

The chain has TRBV7-9 and TRBJ1-2, with 9 nucleotides matching TRBD1. Losses at the gene ends were 5 bases for V and 5 bases for J; bases not matched to a gene: 12. The CDR3 has 16 residues. The V gene's germline CDR1 is SEHNR and CDR2 FQNEAQ (reference sequence). CDR3 loop: CASSLGTGPSEYGYTF. The CDR3 coding sequence is TGTGCCAGCAGCCTTGGGACAGGGCCTTCTGAGTATGGCTACACCTTC.

The chain has TRBV3-1 (or the pseudogene TRBV3-2) and TRBJ1-3; 8 bases are shared with TRBD1. Germline loops: CDR1 LGHDT, CDR2 YNNKEL (reference sequence). This CDR3 region has 18 residues. V was pared by 1 base and J by 4 bases, with 12 bases of the junction left unmatched. CDR3 sequence reads: CASSQGRQGRIAGNTIYF. For the CDR3, the DNA is TGTGCCAGCAGCCAAGGAAGACAGGGGAGGATAGCAGGAAACACCATATATTTT.

As to this clone: Other DNA sequences in the same sample also yield this CDR3. The CDR3 region has the DNA TGTGCCAGCAGCTTGACTAGCGGCCCCTACAATGAGCAGTTCTTC. Its protein product is CASSLTSGPYNEQFF. The genes are TRBV7-2 and TRBJ2-1; TRBD2 aligns across 9 bases. In germline, CDR1 is SGHTA, CDR2 FQGNSA. Trimming at V came to 3 bases and at J to 2 bases, leaving 2 bases not matched to a gene. CDR3 length: 15 residues.

The CDR3 coding sequence is TGTGCCAGCACCCGGGACAGGATGAACACTGAAGCTTTCTTT. Its translation is CASTRDRMNTEAFF. The J gene is TRBJ1-1, the V gene TRBV3-1 (or the pseudogene TRBV3-2), with 8 bases identical to TRBD1. J lost 0 bases, V lost 7 bases, and 4 bases had no gene match. CDR1 and CDR2 from the germline V gene are LGHDT and YNNKEL (reference sequence). This CDR3 has 14 residues.

This clone was detected only a few times. This chain joins TRBV9 and TRBJ2-7; D gene uncertain. CDR1 is SGDLS, CDR2 YYNGEE, per germline. V was clipped by 1 base and J by 5 bases, with 13 bases between them. This CDR3 spans 14 amino acids. CDR3 in amino acids: CASSVTSTPHEQYF. The CDR3, as DNA: TGTGCCAGCAGCGTAACGTCGACTCCCCACGAGCAGTACTTC.

The chain is built from TRBV5-5 and TRBJ1-5; no clear D gene. Germline lookup yields CDR1 SGHKS and CDR2 YYEKEE (reference sequence). This CDR3 is built from 15 residues. V was pared by 0 bases and J by 3 bases, with 10 bases between. CDR3 loop: CASSLAAGSNQPQHF. The CDR3 nucleotides read TGTGCCAGCAGCTTGGCCGCGGGGTCCAATCAGCCCCAGCATTTT.

V usage is TRBV7-2 and J usage is TRBJ1-6, with 7 bases aligning to TRBD1. The CDR3 covers 18 residues. The germline V gene encodes CDR1 SGHTA and CDR2 FQGNSA. Trimming at V came to 3 bases and at J to 5 bases, leaving 13 bases not matched to a gene. DNA of the CDR3: TGTGCCAGCAGCTTCGACCTACGACCGGGACAGCATAATTCACCCCTCCACTTT. This translates into CASSFDLRPGQHNSPLHF.

DNA of the CDR3: TGTGCCAGCAGCTTAGTGGGGACTAGCGTCTCTAGCACAGATACGCAGTATTTT. Translating it yields CASSLVGTSVSSTDTQYF. The chain is built from TRBV7-9 and TRBJ2-3; 10 bases agree with TRBD2. Per the germline V gene, CDR1 is SEHNR and CDR2 is FQNEAQ (reference sequence). V lost 1 base and J lost 0; bases outside the gene matches: 7. CDR3 length equals 18 residues.

The genes are TRBV7-9 and TRBJ1-1, with D perhaps matching TRBD1 (5 bases). Looked up from germline, CDR1 is SEHNR and CDR2 is FQNEAQ (reference sequence). The CDR3 spans 14 residues. Trimming took 5 bases from V and 1 from J, leaving 11 bases between them. Here the CDR3 reads CASSPDSPNTEAFF. The CDR3 DNA reads TGTGCCAGCAGCCCCGACAGCCCGAACACTGAAGCTTTCTTT.

This clone has just a few counts. The J gene is TRBJ2-2, the V gene TRBV3-1 (or the pseudogene TRBV3-2); 7 bases match TRBD1. CDR1 is LGHDT, CDR2 YNNKEL, per germline (reference sequence). The CDR3 is 15 amino acids. V lost 4 bases and J lost 6; bases outside the gene matches: 8. Here the CDR3 DNA reads TGTGCCAGCAGCCCCCGGGACCAGGGGGCCGGGGAGCTGTTTTTT. As protein: CASSPRDQGAGELFF.

The chain recombines TRBV5-1 with TRBJ2-2, with 7 positions matching TRBD2. Unmatched junction bases numbered 3, after V lost 0 bases and J lost 4 bases. This CDR3 comprises 15 residues. Germline assignment: CDR1 SGHRS and CDR2 YFSETQ. DNA of the CDR3: TGCGCCAGCAGCTTGGAAGCGGGGATCACCGGGGAGCTGTTTTTT. This codes for CASSLEAGITGELFF.

This clone has just one count. The chain is built from TRBV10-3 and TRBJ2-1; D is unresolved. This CDR3 spans 11 amino acids. V was pared by 9 bases and J by 7 bases, with 10 bases between. The germline gives CDR1 ENHRY, CDR2 SYGVKD. This CDR3 is CAIGTMNEQFF. The DNA for the CDR3 is TGTGCCATTGGAACTATGAATGAGCAGTTCTTC.

V gene TRBV4-3 combines with J gene TRBJ2-7; 9 bases agree with TRBD1. This CDR3 spans 14 amino acids. With V trimmed by 4 bases and J by 7 bases, 8 bases remained unmatched. Germline loops: CDR1 LGHNA, CDR2 YSLEER. The chain's CDR3 is CASSPQQGAREQYF. DNA for the CDR3: TGCGCCAGCAGCCCGCAACAGGGGGCGCGTGAGCAGTACTTC.

This clone came up once. The chain links TRBV27 to TRBJ2-1; weak D call: TRBD2 (6 bases). Germline V gene lookup returns CDR1 MNHEY and CDR2 SMNVEV (reference sequence). The CDR3 has 15 amino acids. The V end lost 3 bases, the J end lost 7 bases, and 16 bases lay between the germline ends. The CDR3 reads CASSFYGRGENEQFF. The CDR3 DNA reads as TGTGCCAGCAGTTTTTACGGGAGAGGGGAGAATGAGCAGTTCTTC.

The chain employs TRBV6-5 and TRBJ2-7; TRBD1 matches 9 bases. The length of the CDR3 is 16 residues. The germline CDR1 and CDR2 sequences are MNHEY and SVGAGI. Losses at the gene ends were 0 bases for V and 6 bases for J; bases not matched to a gene: 9. CDR3 in amino acids: CASSYSGTGHPSEQYF. The CDR3 DNA is TGTGCCAGCAGTTACTCTGGGACAGGGCATCCATCCGAGCAGTACTTC.

J is TRBJ1-2 and V is TRBV28, with 9 bases matching TRBD1. The CDR3 totals 15 residues. The germline gives CDR1 MDHEN, CDR2 SYDVKM. The V and J ends lost 1 base and 8 bases, in that order; junction bases with no gene match: 8. DNA for the CDR3: TGTGCCAGCAGTTTATCGCTGGGACAGGGACACGGCTACACCTTC. This codes for CASSLSLGQGHGYTF.